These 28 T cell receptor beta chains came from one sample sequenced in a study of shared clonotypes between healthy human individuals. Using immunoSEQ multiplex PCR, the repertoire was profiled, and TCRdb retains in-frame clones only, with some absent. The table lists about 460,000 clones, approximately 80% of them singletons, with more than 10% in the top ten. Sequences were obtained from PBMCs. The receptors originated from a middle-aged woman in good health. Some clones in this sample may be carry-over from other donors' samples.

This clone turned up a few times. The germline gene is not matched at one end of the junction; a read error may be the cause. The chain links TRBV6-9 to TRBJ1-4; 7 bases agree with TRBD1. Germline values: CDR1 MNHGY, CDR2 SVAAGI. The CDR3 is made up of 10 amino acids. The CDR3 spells CASSWDRSIF. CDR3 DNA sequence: TGTGCCAGCTCTTGGGACAGATCTATTTTT.

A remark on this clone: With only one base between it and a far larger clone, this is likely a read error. The CDR3 region is CACSQDPASRGSGNTIYF. DNA for the CDR3: TGTGCCTGCAGCCAAGACCCGGCCAGCCGGGGCTCTGGAAACACCATATATTTT. This chain joins TRBV4-2 and TRBJ1-3; D is undetermined. This CDR3 is built from 18 residues. In germline, CDR1 is LGHNA, CDR2 YNFKEQ.

CDR3 in DNA: TGTGCCATATTTAGTCAGAGGGGACTTCGGTATGGCTACACCTTC. This gives the protein CAIFSQRGLRYGYTF. The chain employs TRBV10-3 and TRBJ1-2, with TRBD1 as a possible D gene (5 bases). The V gene's germline CDR1 is ENHRY and CDR2 SYGVKD. The CDR3 runs 15 residues. Trimming removed 9 bases at V and 5 bases at J, with 22 bases between.

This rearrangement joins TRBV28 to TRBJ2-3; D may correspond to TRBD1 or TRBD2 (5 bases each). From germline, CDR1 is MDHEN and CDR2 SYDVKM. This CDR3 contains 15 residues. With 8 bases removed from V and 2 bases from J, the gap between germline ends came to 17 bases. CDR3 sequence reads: CASENPGPNTDTQYF. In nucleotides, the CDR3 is TGTGCCAGCGAGAACCCGGGACCCAACACAGATACGCAGTATTTT.

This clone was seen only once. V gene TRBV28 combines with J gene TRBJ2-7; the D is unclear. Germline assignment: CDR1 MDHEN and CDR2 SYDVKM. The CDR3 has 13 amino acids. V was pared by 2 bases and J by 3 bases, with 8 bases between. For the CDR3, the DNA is TGTGCCAGCAGTTTAGGTGCGGTCTACGAGCAGTACTTC. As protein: CASSLGAVYEQYF.

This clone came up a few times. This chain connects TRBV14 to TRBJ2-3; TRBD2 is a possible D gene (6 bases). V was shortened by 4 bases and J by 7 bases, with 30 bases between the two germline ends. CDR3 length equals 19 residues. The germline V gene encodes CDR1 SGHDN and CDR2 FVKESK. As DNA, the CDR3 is TGTGCCAGCAGCCCCCGACATCCGCGGGACCTATTCGGGGCGAATACGCAGTATTTT. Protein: CASSPRHPRDLFGANTQYF.

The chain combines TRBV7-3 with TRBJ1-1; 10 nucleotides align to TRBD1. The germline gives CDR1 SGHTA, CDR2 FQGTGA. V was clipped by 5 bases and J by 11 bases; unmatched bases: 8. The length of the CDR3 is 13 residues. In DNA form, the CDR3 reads TGTGCCAGCAGCCGAACCGGACAGGGGGATGCTTTCTTT. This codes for CASSRTGQGDAFF. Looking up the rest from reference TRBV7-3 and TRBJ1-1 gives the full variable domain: GAGVSQTPSNKVTEKGKYVELRCDPISGHTALYWYRQSLGQGPEFLIYFQGTGAADDSGLPNDRFFAVRPEGSVSTLKIQRTERGDSAVYLCASSRTGQGDAFFGQGTRLTVV.

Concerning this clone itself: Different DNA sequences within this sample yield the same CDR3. The CDR3 protein is CSVERRGGTEAFF. The CDR3 bases are TGCAGCGTTGAACGCAGGGGAGGAACTGAAGCTTTCTTT. The gene calls are TRBV29-1 and TRBJ1-1; the D gene is possibly TRBD1 (6 bases). The CDR3 spans 13 residues. The germline CDR1 and CDR2 sequences are SQVTM and ANQGSEA. The V and J ends lost 2 bases and 5 bases respectively, with 12 bases between them.

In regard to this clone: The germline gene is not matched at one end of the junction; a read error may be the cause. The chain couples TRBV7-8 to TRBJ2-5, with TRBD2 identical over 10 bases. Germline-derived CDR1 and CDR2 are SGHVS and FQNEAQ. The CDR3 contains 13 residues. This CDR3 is CVSSSSGRETQYF. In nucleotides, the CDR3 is TGTGTCAGCAGCTCTAGCGGGAGAGAGACCCAGTACTTC.

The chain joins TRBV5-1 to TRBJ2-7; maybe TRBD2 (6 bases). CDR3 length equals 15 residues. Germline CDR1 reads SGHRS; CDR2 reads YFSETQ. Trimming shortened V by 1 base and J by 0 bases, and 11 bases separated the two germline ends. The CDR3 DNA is TGCGCCAGCAGCTTGACGGCGGGAAGCTCCTACGAGCAGTACTTC. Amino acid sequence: CASSLTAGSSYEQYF.

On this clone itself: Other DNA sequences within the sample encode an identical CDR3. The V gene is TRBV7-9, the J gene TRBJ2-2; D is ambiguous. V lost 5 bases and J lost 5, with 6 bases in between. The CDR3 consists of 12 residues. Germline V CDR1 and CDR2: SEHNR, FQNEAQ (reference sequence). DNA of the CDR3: TGTGCCAGCAGCAGAGATACCGGGGAGCTGTTTTTT. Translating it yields CASSRDTGELFF.

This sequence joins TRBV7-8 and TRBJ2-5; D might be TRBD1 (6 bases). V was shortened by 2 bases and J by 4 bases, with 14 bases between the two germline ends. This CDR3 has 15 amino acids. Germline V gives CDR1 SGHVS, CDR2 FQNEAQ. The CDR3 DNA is TGTGCCAGCAGCTTAACGCCGGGACACGGAGAGACCCAGTACTTC. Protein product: CASSLTPGHGETQYF.

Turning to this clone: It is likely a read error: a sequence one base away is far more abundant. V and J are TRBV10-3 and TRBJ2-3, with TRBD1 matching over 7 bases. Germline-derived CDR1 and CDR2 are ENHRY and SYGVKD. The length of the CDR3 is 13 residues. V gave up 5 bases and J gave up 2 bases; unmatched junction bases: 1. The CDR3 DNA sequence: TGTGCCATCAGTAAGGGGGCCACAGATACGCAGTATTTT. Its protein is CAISKGATDTQYF.

The CDR3 coding sequence is TGCGCCAGCAGCCAAGACGCAGGGGGCACAGATACGCAGTATTTT. Residues: CASSQDAGGTDTQYF. V usage is TRBV4-1 and J usage is TRBJ2-3; D is perhaps TRBD1 (6 bases). V was trimmed by 0 bases and J by 1 base, leaving 8 bases between them. CDR1 and CDR2 from the germline V gene are MGHRA and YSYEKL. The CDR3 is made up of 15 amino acids.

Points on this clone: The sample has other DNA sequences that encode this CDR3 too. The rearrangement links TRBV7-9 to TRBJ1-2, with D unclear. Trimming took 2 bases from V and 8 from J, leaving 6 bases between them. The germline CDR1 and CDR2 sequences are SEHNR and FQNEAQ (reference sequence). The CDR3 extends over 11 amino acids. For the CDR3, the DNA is TGTGCCAGCAGCTTAAGTCGGGGCTACACCTTC. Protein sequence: CASSLSRGYTF.

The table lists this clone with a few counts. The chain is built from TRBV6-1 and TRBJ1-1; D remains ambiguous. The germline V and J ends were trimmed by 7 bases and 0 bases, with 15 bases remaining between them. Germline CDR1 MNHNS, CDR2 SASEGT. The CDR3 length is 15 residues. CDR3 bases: TGTGCCAGCACCGGAGGAGAGGTACTGAACACTGAAGCTTTCTTT. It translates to CASTGGEVLNTEAFF.

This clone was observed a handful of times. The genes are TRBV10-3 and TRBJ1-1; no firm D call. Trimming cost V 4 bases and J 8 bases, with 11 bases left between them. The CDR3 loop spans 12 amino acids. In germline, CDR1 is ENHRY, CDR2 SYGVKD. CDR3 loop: CAISGGKSEAFF. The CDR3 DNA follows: TGTGCCATCAGTGGAGGGAAATCCGAAGCTTTCTTT.

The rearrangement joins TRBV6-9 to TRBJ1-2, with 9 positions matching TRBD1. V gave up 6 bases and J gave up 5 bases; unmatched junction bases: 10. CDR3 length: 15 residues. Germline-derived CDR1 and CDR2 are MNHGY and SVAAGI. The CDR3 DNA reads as TGTGCCAGCAGCCAAGGACAGGGGTTGATATATGGCTACACCTTC. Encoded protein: CASSQGQGLIYGYTF.

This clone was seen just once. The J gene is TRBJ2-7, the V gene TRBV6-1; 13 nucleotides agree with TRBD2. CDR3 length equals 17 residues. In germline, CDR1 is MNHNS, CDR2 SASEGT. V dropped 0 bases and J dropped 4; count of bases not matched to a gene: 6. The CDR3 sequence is CASSEALPGLAGYEQYF. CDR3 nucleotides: TGTGCCAGCAGTGAAGCGCTTCCGGGACTAGCGGGGTACGAGCAGTACTTC.

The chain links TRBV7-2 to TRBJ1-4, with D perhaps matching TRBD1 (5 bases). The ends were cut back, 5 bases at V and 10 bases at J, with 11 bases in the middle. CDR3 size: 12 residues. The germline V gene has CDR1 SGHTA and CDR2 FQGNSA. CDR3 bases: TGTGCCAGCAGCCACCTGGGGGGAAAACTGTTTTTT. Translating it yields CASSHLGGKLFF.

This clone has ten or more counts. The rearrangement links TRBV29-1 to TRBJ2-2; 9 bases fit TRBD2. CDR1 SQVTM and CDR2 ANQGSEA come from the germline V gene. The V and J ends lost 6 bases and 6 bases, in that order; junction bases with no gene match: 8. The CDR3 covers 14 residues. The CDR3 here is CSVVAGGLPGELFF. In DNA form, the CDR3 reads TGCAGCGTGGTGGCGGGAGGGCTGCCCGGGGAGCTGTTTTTT.

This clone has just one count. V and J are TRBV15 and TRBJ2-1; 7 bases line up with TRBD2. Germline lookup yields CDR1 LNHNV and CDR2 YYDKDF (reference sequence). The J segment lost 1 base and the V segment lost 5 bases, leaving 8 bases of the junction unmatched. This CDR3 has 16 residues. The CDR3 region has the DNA TGTGCCACCAGCCTCGGACTAGAAATTTCCTACAATGAGCAGTTCTTC. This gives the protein CATSLGLEISYNEQFF.

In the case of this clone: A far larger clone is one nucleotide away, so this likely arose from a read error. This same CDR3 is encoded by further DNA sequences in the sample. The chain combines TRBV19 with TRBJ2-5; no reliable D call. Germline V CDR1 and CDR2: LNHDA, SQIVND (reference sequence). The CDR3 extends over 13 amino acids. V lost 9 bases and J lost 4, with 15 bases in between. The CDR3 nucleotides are TGTGCCAGCACCGATGTCCCAGGAGAGACCCAGTACTTC. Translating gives CASTDVPGETQYF.

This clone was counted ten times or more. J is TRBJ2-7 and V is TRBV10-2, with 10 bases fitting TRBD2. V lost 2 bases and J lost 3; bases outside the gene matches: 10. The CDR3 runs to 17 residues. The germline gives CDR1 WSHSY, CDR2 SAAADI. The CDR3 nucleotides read TGCGCCAGCAGTGAGGGTAGCGGGAGGTCTGGGTTCTACGAGCAGTACTTC. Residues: CASSEGSGRSGFYEQYF.

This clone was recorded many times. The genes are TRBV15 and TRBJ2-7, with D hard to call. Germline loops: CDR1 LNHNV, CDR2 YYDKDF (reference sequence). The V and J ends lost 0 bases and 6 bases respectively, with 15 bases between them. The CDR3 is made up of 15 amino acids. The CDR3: CATSRDSGMPGEQYF. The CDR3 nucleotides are TGTGCCACCAGCAGAGATTCCGGCATGCCTGGCGAGCAGTACTTC. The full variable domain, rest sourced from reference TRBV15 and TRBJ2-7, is DAMVIQNPRYQVTQFGKPVTLSCSQTLNHNVMYWYQQKSSQAPKLLFHYYDKDFNNEADTPDNFQSRRPNTSFCFLDIRSPGLGDTAMYLCATSRDSGMPGEQYFGPGTRLTVT.

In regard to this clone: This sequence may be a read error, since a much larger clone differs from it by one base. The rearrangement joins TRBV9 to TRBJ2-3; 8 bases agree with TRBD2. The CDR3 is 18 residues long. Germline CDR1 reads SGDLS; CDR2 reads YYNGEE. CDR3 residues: CAGSVGVRASGSRDTQYF. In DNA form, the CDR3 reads TGTGCCGGCAGCGTAGGGGTTCGGGCCAGCGGGAGTAGAGATACGCAGTATTTT.

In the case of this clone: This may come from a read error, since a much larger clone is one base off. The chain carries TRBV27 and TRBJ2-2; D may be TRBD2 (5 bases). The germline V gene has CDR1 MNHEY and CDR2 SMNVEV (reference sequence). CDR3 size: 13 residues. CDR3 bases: TGTGCCAGCAGTTTAACGGGCACCGGGGAGCTGTCTTTT. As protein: CASSLTGTGELSF.

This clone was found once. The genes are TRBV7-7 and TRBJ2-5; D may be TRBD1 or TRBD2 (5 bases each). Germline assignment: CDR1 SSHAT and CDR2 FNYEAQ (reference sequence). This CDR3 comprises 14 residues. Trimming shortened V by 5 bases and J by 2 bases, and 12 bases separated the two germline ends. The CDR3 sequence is CASSPRGRQETQYF. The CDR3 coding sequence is TGTGCCAGCAGCCCCCGGGGCAGACAAGAGACCCAGTACTTC.